This passage covers 24 T cell receptor beta chains from one sample sequenced in a study of blood T cells in healthy people across ages. For the second PCR, which ran for about 7 to 11 cycles, a sample-barcoded 5' primer and a J-beta primer mix were used. TCRdb reprocessed the 5' RACE reads with MiXCR, giving one entry per CDR3 protein. Of some 1.5 million distinct CDR3 sequences listed, roughly 27% are singletons. Sequenced input: blood. The receptors were sampled from a woman aged 25 to 39 in good health.

This CDR3 is CSAREDSDNTEAFF. CDR3 coding DNA: TGCAGTGCTAGGGAGGACTCGGATAACACTGAAGCTTTCTTT. The chain is built from TRBV20-1 and TRBJ1-1; D is unresolved. V shed 3 bases and J shed 2 bases, with 13 bases lying between them. The CDR3 covers 14 residues. Germline CDR1 reads DFQATT; CDR2 reads SNEGSKA (reference sequence).

CDR3 in DNA: TGTGCCAGCTCCCCCGGGGCGGAACAAGAGACCCAGTACTTC. Encoded protein: CASSPGAEQETQYF. This chain links TRBV18 with TRBJ2-5; perhaps D is TRBD1 or TRBD2 (5 bases each). The CDR3 totals 14 residues. CDR1 KGHSH and CDR2 LQKENI come from the germline V gene. V was shortened by 6 bases and J by 2 bases, with 13 bases between the two germline ends.

At least ten counts were recorded for this clonotype. The J gene is TRBJ2-7, the V gene TRBV6-6; D ambiguous. The germline CDR1 and CDR2 sequences are MNHNY and SVGAGI (reference sequence). Trimming stripped 2 bases from V and 7 bases from J, with 15 bases between. The length of the CDR3 is 14 residues. This CDR3 is CASSYVGDGGEQYF. The CDR3 bases are TGTGCCAGCAGTTACGTCGGTGATGGTGGGGAGCAGTACTTC.

Of note for this clonotype: A much more abundant neighbour one base away suggests this may be a read error. This chain connects TRBV12-3 or TRBV12-4 to TRBJ2-4, with TRBD2 matching 8 bases. The J segment lost 3 bases and the V segment lost 2 bases, leaving 3 bases of the junction unmatched. This CDR3 comprises 15 residues. CDR3: CASSLLTSGKNIQYF. The CDR3 DNA sequence: TGTGCCAGCAGTTTACTTACTAGCGGCAAAAACATTCAGTACTTC.

The chain joins TRBV29-1 to TRBJ1-1; possible D gene TRBD1, 5 bases. The CDR3 extends over 12 amino acids. V lost 6 bases and J 4 bases, leaving 12 bases between the germline ends. Germline CDR1 reads SQVTM; CDR2 reads ANQGSEA. The CDR3 loop reads CSVRNRGTEAFF. In nucleotides, the CDR3 is TGCAGCGTAAGGAATAGGGGCACTGAAGCTTTCTTT. The full variable domain, completed using reference TRBV29-1 and TRBJ1-1, is SAVISQKPSRDICQRGTSLTIQCQVDSQVTMMFWYRQQPGQSLTLIATANQGSEATYESGFVIDKFPISRPNLTFSTLTVSNMSPEDSSIYLCSVRNRGTEAFFGQGTRLTVV.

This clonotype has at least ten counts. The V call is TRBV6-5, the J call TRBJ2-5; tentative D call: TRBD1 (6 bases). The CDR3 length is 15 residues. Germline V gene data show CDR1 as MNHEY and CDR2 as SVGAGI. V lost 0 bases to trimming and J lost 2 bases, with 10 bases between them. CDR3 amino acids: CASSYSGQLQETQYF. For the CDR3, the DNA is TGTGCCAGCAGTTACTCTGGACAGCTACAAGAGACCCAGTACTTC.

V usage is TRBV10-3 and J usage is TRBJ1-5; D unclear. Trimming shortened V by 2 bases and J by 0 bases, and 5 bases separated the two germline ends. The CDR3 spans 14 residues. CDR1 is ENHRY and CDR2 is SYGVKD in the germline V gene. The chain's CDR3 is CAISEGFSNQPQHF. DNA of the CDR3: TGTGCCATCAGTGAGGGGTTTAGCAATCAGCCCCAGCATTTT.

V usage is TRBV5-1 and J usage is TRBJ2-5; TRBD1 or TRBD2 may be the D gene (5 bases each). The CDR3 loop spans 13 amino acids. Germline values: CDR1 SGHRS, CDR2 YFSETQ. The V and J ends lost 0 bases and 5 bases respectively, with 8 bases between them. CDR3 in DNA: TGCGCCAGCAGCTTGGGGGACCCGGAGACCCAGTACTTC. It translates to CASSLGDPETQYF.

The chain joins TRBV10-3 to TRBJ2-7; the match to TRBD2 covers 13 bases. The CDR3 contains 15 residues. Trimming removed 6 bases from V and 6 bases from J; junction bases left unmatched: 8. The germline V gene encodes CDR1 ENHRY and CDR2 SYGVKD. The CDR3 is CAISPSGLAGAEQYF. In DNA, the CDR3 is TGTGCCATCAGCCCGAGTGGACTAGCGGGGGCCGAGCAGTACTTC.

This clonotype has just a few counts. The chain links TRBV12-5 to TRBJ2-5, with 8 bases identical to TRBD1. V lost 5 bases to trimming and J lost 5 bases; unmatched junction nucleotides: 10. This CDR3 contains 15 residues. Germline CDR1 and CDR2: LGHNT and FRNRAP. In DNA form, the CDR3 reads TGTGCTAGTGGTACCGGGACAGGATCAGTCGAGACCCAGTACTTC. This encodes CASGTGTGSVETQYF.

V and J are TRBV3-1 and TRBJ2-3, with D maybe TRBD2 (6 bases). Germline V lookup: CDR1 LGHDT, CDR2 YNNKEL (reference sequence). This CDR3 contains 15 residues. V was cut by 4 bases and J by 2 bases, with 13 bases left in between. Written as DNA, the CDR3 is TGTGCCAGCAGCCCCTCGGACTATTTCACAGATACGCAGTATTTT. It encodes CASSPSDYFTDTQYF.

A few counts support this clonotype. CDR3 amino acids: CSARLASSTDTQYF. DNA of the CDR3: TGCAGTGCCAGACTAGCTTCTAGCACAGATACGCAGTATTTT. V is TRBV20-1 and J is TRBJ2-3, with 7 bases aligning to TRBD2. Per the germline V gene, CDR1 is DFQATT and CDR2 is SNEGSKA (reference sequence). CDR3 length: 14 amino acids. V lost 6 bases, J lost 0 bases, and 6 bases stayed unmatched.

V is TRBV24-1 and J is TRBJ1-2; perhaps TRBD1 as D (6 bases). The CDR3 covers 14 residues. Germline V gene lookup returns CDR1 KGHDR and CDR2 SFDVKD. V lost 3 bases and J 3 bases, leaving 10 bases between the germline ends. The CDR3 loop is CATSDTQGDYGYTF. The CDR3 bases are TGTGCCACCAGTGATACACAGGGTGACTATGGCTACACCTTC.

The V call is TRBV18, the J call TRBJ2-1, with 9 positions matching TRBD1. Trimming cost V 5 bases and J 9 bases; bases outside gene matches: 11. This CDR3 region has 15 residues. The germline gives CDR1 KGHSH, CDR2 LQKENI. As DNA, the CDR3 is TGTGCCAGCTCAACACGGACAGGGGAAGGGGGTGAGCAGTTCTTC. Amino acids: CASSTRTGEGGEQFF.

Concerning this clonotype itself: A read error may explain this, as a much larger clone is one base away. The J gene is TRBJ2-7, the V gene TRBV11-2, with TRBD1 identical over 9 bases. V was pared by 3 bases and J by 6 bases, with 6 bases of the junction left unmatched. The CDR3 contains 14 residues. Germline CDR1 reads SGHAT; CDR2 reads FQNNGV. CDR3 bases: TGTGCCAGCAGCTTCGGGACAGGGTTAGGCGAGCAGTACTTC. Protein: CASSFGTGLGEQYF.

The chain employs TRBV12-3 or TRBV12-4 and TRBJ1-3, with unresolved D. The CDR3 consists of 13 residues. V was trimmed by 6 bases and J by 3 bases, leaving 9 bases between them. CDR3 sequence (DNA): TGTGCCAGCAGCTACCGAGGTGGAAACACCATATATTTT. This translates into CASSYRGGNTIYF.

This clonotype was detected a few times. This rearrangement joins TRBV10-3 to TRBJ2-3, with D perhaps TRBD1 (6 bases). Germline lookup yields CDR1 ENHRY and CDR2 SYGVKD. The V end was cut by 3 bases, the J end by 1 base, with 8 bases between. The CDR3 is 14 amino acids. CDR3 in amino acids: CAISDPGGTDTQYF. In nucleotides, the CDR3 is TGTGCCATCAGTGATCCAGGGGGCACAGATACGCAGTATTTT.

This clonotype was counted a few times. The chain combines TRBV29-1 with TRBJ2-3; 8 bases align to TRBD2. Germline V gives CDR1 SQVTM, CDR2 ANQGSEA. Losses at the gene ends were 7 bases for V and 3 bases for J; bases not matched to a gene: 12. CDR3 length: 15 residues. CDR3 protein: CSDSSWSGGTDTQYF. CDR3 DNA: TGCAGCGACTCCTCTTGGAGCGGGGGAACAGATACGCAGTATTTT.

This clonotype was counted only a few times. The chain employs TRBV5-1 and TRBJ2-7; 7 bases agree with TRBD2. This CDR3 region has 14 residues. Trimming cost V 4 bases and J 2 bases; bases outside gene matches: 6. CDR1 is SGHRS, CDR2 YFSETQ, per germline. The CDR3 reads CASSDPSGTYEQYF. CDR3 nucleotide sequence: TGCGCCAGCAGCGACCCTAGCGGCACCTACGAGCAGTACTTC. The entire variable domain, with the rest obtained from reference TRBV5-1 and TRBJ2-7, is as follows: KAGVTQTPRYLIKTRGQQVTLSCSPISGHRSVSWYQQTPGQGLQFLFEYFSETQRNKGNFPGRFSGRQFSNSRSEMNVSTLELGDSALYLCASSDPSGTYEQYFGPGTRLTVT.

The chain is built from TRBV5-1 and TRBJ2-1, with a possible D match to TRBD2 (7 bases). CDR1 and CDR2 from the germline V gene are SGHRS and YFSETQ. The CDR3 is 15 amino acids. V shed 7 bases and J shed 9 bases, with 23 bases lying between them. The CDR3 region has the DNA TGCGCCAGCTGGGGGGGCTCGACCGCACGGAGTGAGCAGTTCTTC. Translation gives CASWGGSTARSEQFF.

With respect to this clonotype: A clone one base away is much larger, so this may be a read error. This chain uses TRBV29-1 with TRBJ2-1; the D is unclear. The CDR3 sequence is 12 residues long. CDR1 is SQVTM, CDR2 ANQGSEA, per germline. Here the CDR3 reads CNANPRNNEQFF. The CDR3 DNA reads TGCAACGCCAACCCCCGTAACAATGAGCAGTTCTTC.

The rearrangement joins TRBV24-1 to TRBJ2-1; D tentatively reads TRBD1 or TRBD2 (6 bases each). Trimming removed 4 bases from V and 9 bases from J, with 15 bases in between. From germline, CDR1 is KGHDR and CDR2 SFDVKD. The CDR3 spans 14 residues. The CDR3 DNA follows: TGTGCCACCAGTGAAGGAGGGGGGCTGAGTGAGCAGTTCTTC. The encoded protein is CATSEGGGLSEQFF.

This clonotype has only a few counts. The chain employs TRBV24-1 and TRBJ2-1, with 11 bases aligning to TRBD2. Germline CDR1 is KGHDR and CDR2 is SFDVKD. The length of the CDR3 is 18 residues. The trim removed 5 bases at V and 6 bases at J, leaving 14 bases unmatched. The CDR3: CATSGPTKTSGTLNEQFF. The CDR3 coding sequence is TGTGCCACCAGTGGCCCCACTAAGACTAGCGGGACGCTCAATGAGCAGTTCTTC.

The chain is built from TRBV27 and TRBJ2-1, with TRBD2 as a possible D gene (5 bases). The germline V gene has CDR1 MNHEY and CDR2 SMNVEV (reference sequence). The CDR3 loop spans 16 amino acids. V dropped 0 bases and J dropped 2 bases, with 11 bases sitting between them. The CDR3 bases are TGTGCCAGCAGTTTATCCTTTCTCGGGACCTACAATGAGCAGTTCTTC. Translation gives CASSLSFLGTYNEQFF.